This T cell receptor beta chain was recovered during a study of T cell repertoires in aging, cancer and after chemotherapy. Overall study results and limits: In cancer patients, declining TCR diversity with age involved lost richness and lost evenness.

Rearranged V-D-J TRB sequences were amplified with a mixed TRB-A/B primer pool. TCRdb ran MiXCR on the multiplex PCR reads and lists one entry per CDR3 protein. The sample holds 10,000 to 15,000 distinct CDR3 sequences, over 20% seen once. V lost 6 bases, J lost 3 bases, and 13 bases lay in between. CDR3 length equals 14 residues. Germline V gene data show CDR1 as MNHEY and CDR2 as SMNVEV (reference sequence). The template was genomic DNA from peripheral blood, not RNA. This clonotype turned up a few times. Its cognate antigen is unknown. The chain couples TRBV27 to TRBJ2-3; D possibly corresponds to TRBD2 (5 bases). The sample taken for sequencing was blood. The receptor's source is a human donor in good health. As DNA, the CDR3 is TGTGCCAGCAGCCCACTAGAGGTTACAGATACGCAGTATTTT. Its protein product is CASSPLEVTDTQYF.